Below are 25 T cell receptor beta chains sequenced from a single sample in a study of OX40 agonist ivuxolimab in advanced cancers. Using immunoSEQ multiplex PCR, the repertoire was profiled, and TCRdb retains in-frame clones only, with some absent. This table holds roughly 24,000 clones, approximately 85% found once. The sequencing used CD4+ or CD8+ T cells sorted from blood, collected in a trial of the OX40 agonist ivuxolimab. These receptors originate from an adult with an advanced solid tumor such as melanoma, head and neck, liver or kidney cancer.

This clone was counted a few times. The chain uses TRBV6-5 and TRBJ2-1; D ambiguous. CDR1 MNHEY and CDR2 SVGAGI come from the germline V gene. The CDR3 sequence is 15 residues long. V lost 7 bases to trimming and J lost 0 bases, with 13 bases between them. The CDR3: CASNLDSSSYNEQFF. In nucleotides, the CDR3 is TGTGCCAGCAATCTTGATTCTTCCTCCTACAATGAGCAGTTCTTC.

This sequence joins TRBV7-2 and TRBJ2-7; D ambiguous. This CDR3 is built from 14 residues. Germline V gene sequence: CDR1 SGHTA, CDR2 FQGNSA. V dropped 2 bases and J dropped 5 bases, with 13 bases sitting between them. CDR3 protein: CASSLILGFDEQYF. CDR3 coding DNA: TGTGCCAGCAGCTTAATTCTGGGGTTCGACGAGCAGTACTTC.

The CDR3 reads CASSYTGWNEQFF. Here the CDR3 DNA reads TGTGCCAGCAGCTACACAGGATGGAATGAGCAGTTCTTC. V gene TRBV5-6 combines with J gene TRBJ2-1, with D perhaps TRBD1 (5 bases). CDR3 length: 13 residues. V lost 3 bases and J lost 7, with 11 bases in between. CDR1 is SGHDT and CDR2 is YYEEEE in the germline V gene.

The chain links TRBV6-1 to TRBJ2-7; D gene unclear. CDR1 and CDR2 (germline): MNHNS, SASEGT. The CDR3 contains 14 residues. V was shortened by 1 base and J by 1 base, with 8 bases between the two germline ends. The CDR3 loop reads CASSEVEGSYEQYF. The CDR3, as DNA: TGTGCCAGCAGTGAAGTCGAAGGGTCCTACGAGCAGTACTTC.

This chain connects TRBV5-1 to TRBJ2-5, with a possible D match to TRBD1 (5 bases). The CDR3 is made up of 14 amino acids. Between the trimmed V and J ends, which lost 0 bases and 5 bases, there was a span of 11 bases. Germline values: CDR1 SGHRS, CDR2 YFSETQ. The CDR3 DNA reads as TGCGCCAGCAGCTTGGAGGGGCAATTTGAGACCCAGTACTTC. Its translation is CASSLEGQFETQYF.

This clone was seen once. The chain uses TRBV6-4 and TRBJ1-2; D possibly corresponds to TRBD1 (5 bases). The V and J ends lost 5 bases and 1 base respectively, with 20 bases between them. This CDR3 contains 17 residues. CDR1 and CDR2 (germline): MRHNA, SNTAGT. CDR3 amino acids: CASSPTANPPLNYGYTF. CDR3 nucleotides: TGTGCCAGCAGTCCGACAGCCAACCCGCCACTTAACTATGGCTACACCTTC.

The chain combines TRBV5-1 with TRBJ2-2; TRBD1 aligns across 9 bases. Trimming took 5 bases from V and 0 from J; bases not matched to a gene: 8. The germline CDR1 and CDR2 sequences are SGHRS and YFSETQ. The CDR3 is 17 residues long. CDR3 coding DNA: TGCGCCAGCAGAAAATACCGGGACAGGGCGAACACCGGGGAGCTGTTTTTT. Protein sequence: CASRKYRDRANTGELFF.

The chain employs TRBV19 and TRBJ2-7; TRBD1 might be the D (5 bases). The germline V and J ends were trimmed by 3 bases and 2 bases, with 11 bases remaining between them. Germline CDR1 reads LNHDA; CDR2 reads SQIVND (reference sequence). This CDR3 is 14 amino acids long. CDR3 residues: CASSIFDSPYEQYF. The CDR3 DNA follows: TGTGCCAGTAGTATTTTCGACAGTCCCTACGAGCAGTACTTC.

The V call is TRBV7-8, the J call TRBJ1-5, with D perhaps matching TRBD1 (5 bases). With 1 base removed from V and 5 bases from J, the gap between germline ends came to 15 bases. The CDR3 is 16 amino acids. Per germline, CDR1 SGHVS and CDR2 FQNEAQ. CDR3: CASSLVGRGSDQPQHF. The CDR3 DNA is TGTGCCAGCAGCTTAGTGGGTCGGGGGTCGGATCAGCCCCAGCATTTT. The whole variable domain, remainder taken from reference TRBV7-8 and TRBJ1-5, is GAGVSQSPRYKVAKRGQDVALRCDPISGHVSLFWYQQALGQGPEFLTYFQNEAQLDKSGLPSDRFFAERPEGSVSTLKIQRTQQEDSAVYLCASSLVGRGSDQPQHFGDGTRLSIL.

The chain is built from TRBV19 and TRBJ1-6; D is ambiguous. Per germline, CDR1 LNHDA and CDR2 SQIVND (reference sequence). There are 19 residues in the CDR3. With 4 bases removed from V and 9 bases from J, the gap between germline ends came to 28 bases. The CDR3 sequence is CASSKSIFQPDLETSPLHF. The DNA for the CDR3 is TGTGCCAGTAGTAAATCCATTTTTCAACCTGATCTAGAAACTTCACCCCTCCACTTT. The full variable domain, completed using reference TRBV19 and TRBJ1-6, is DGGITQSPKYLFRKEGQNVTLSCEQNLNHDAMYWYRQDPGQGLRLIYYSQIVNDFQKGDIAEGYSVSREKKESFPLTVTSAQKNPTAFYLCASSKSIFQPDLETSPLHFGNGTRLTVT.

The chain is built from TRBV6-5 and TRBJ2-1, with D unresolved. CDR1 MNHEY and CDR2 SVGAGI come from the germline V gene. This CDR3 spans 15 amino acids. Trimming pared 3 bases from V and 0 bases from J, leaving 9 bases between. The CDR3 loop is CASSYSDGSYNEQFF. The CDR3 DNA sequence: TGTGCCAGCAGTTATTCCGATGGCTCCTACAATGAGCAGTTCTTC.

V is TRBV7-8 and J is TRBJ2-7; D is tentatively TRBD1 or TRBD2 (5 bases each). The CDR3 runs 15 residues. Trimming removed 1 base at V and 6 bases at J, with 16 bases between. CDR1 and CDR2 from the germline V gene are SGHVS and FQNEAQ. CDR3 coding DNA: TGTGCCAGCAGCTTAGTGTCGGGGCACCCCCGCGAGCAGTACTTC. Encoded protein: CASSLVSGHPREQYF.

The genes are TRBV4-1 and TRBJ2-7, with 7 bases fitting TRBD1. The CDR3 is made up of 16 amino acids. Germline V CDR1 and CDR2: MGHRA, YSYEKL. Trimming at V came to 4 bases and at J to 2 bases, leaving 11 bases not matched to a gene. CDR3 nucleotide sequence: TGCGCCAGCAGCCGCCTTGGTGGGACAGAGGCCTACGAGCAGTACTTC. Amino acid sequence: CASSRLGGTEAYEQYF.

The chain is built from TRBV11-2 and TRBJ2-7, with D possibly TRBD2 on 5 matching bases. Between the trimmed V and J ends, which lost 5 bases and 6 bases, there was a span of 17 bases. Per germline, CDR1 SGHAT and CDR2 FQNNGV. The CDR3 covers 14 residues. CDR3 DNA: TGTGCCAGCAGCCGGAGGTCAGCGGTCCCCGAGCAGTACTTC. Translating it yields CASSRRSAVPEQYF.

The chain has TRBV7-2 and TRBJ1-1; D ambiguous. CDR3 size: 13 residues. V was pared by 6 bases and J by 0 bases, with 8 bases between. Germline V gives CDR1 SGHTA, CDR2 FQGNSA. Here the CDR3 reads CASSKRMNTEAFF. Written as DNA, the CDR3 is TGTGCCAGCAGTAAACGTATGAACACTGAAGCTTTCTTT. Looking up the rest from reference TRBV7-2 and TRBJ1-1 gives the full variable domain: GAGVSQSPSNKVTEKGKDVELRCDPISGHTALYWYRQSLGQGLEFLIYFQGNSAPDKSGLPSDRFSAERTGGSVSTLTIQRTQQEDSAVYLCASSKRMNTEAFFGQGTRLTVV.

The genes are TRBV7-6 and TRBJ2-2; 9 positions agree with TRBD1. V lost 3 bases and J lost 6; bases outside the gene matches: 5. The CDR3 is made up of 15 amino acids. Looked up from germline, CDR1 is SGHVS and CDR2 is FNYEAQ. For the CDR3, the DNA is TGTGCCAGCAGCTTGGGACAGGGCTCTGCCGGGGAGCTGTTTTTT. It yields the protein CASSLGQGSAGELFF.

V usage is TRBV27 and J usage is TRBJ2-3, with TRBD1 as a possible D gene (5 bases). CDR3 length: 13 amino acids. Between the trimmed V and J ends, which lost 10 bases and 6 bases, there was a span of 17 bases. CDR1 is MNHEY, CDR2 SMNVEV, per germline (reference sequence). The CDR3 sequence is CATLGVASDTQYF. CDR3 nucleotide sequence: TGTGCCACCCTAGGGGTAGCTAGTGATACGCAGTATTTT.

V and J are TRBV29-1 and TRBJ2-5; TRBD2 matches 7 bases. Looked up from germline, CDR1 is SQVTM and CDR2 is ANQGSEA. V lost 4 bases to trimming and J lost 5 bases; unmatched junction nucleotides: 10. This CDR3 comprises 14 residues. The CDR3 region has the DNA TGCAGCGTTGTGGAGGGACTACAGAAGGAGACCCAGTACTTC. Translated, it gives CSVVEGLQKETQYF.

This rearrangement joins TRBV29-1 to TRBJ1-3; D is undetermined. The CDR3 sequence is 13 residues long. The ends were cut back, 4 bases at V and 0 bases at J, with 7 bases in the middle. Germline V gene data show CDR1 as SQVTM and CDR2 as ANQGSEA. Here the CDR3 reads CSVGYSSGNTIYF. The CDR3 coding sequence is TGCAGCGTTGGTTATAGCTCTGGAAACACCATATATTTT.

The chain combines TRBV2 with TRBJ2-3; 9 bases line up with TRBD1. The junction had 5 bases not matched to a gene; V was cut back by 3 bases and J by 1 base. Germline loops: CDR1 SNHLY, CDR2 FYNNEI. The CDR3 runs 16 residues. CDR3 protein: CASSEDRGMGTDTQYF. CDR3 in DNA: TGTGCCAGCAGTGAGGACAGGGGTATGGGCACAGATACGCAGTATTTT. The full variable domain, completed using reference TRBV2 and TRBJ2-3, is EPEVTQTPSHQVTQMGQEVILRCVPISNHLYFYWYRQILGQKVEFLVSFYNNEISEKSEIFDDQFSVERPDGSNFTLKIRSTKLEDSAMYFCASSEDRGMGTDTQYFGPGTRLTVL.

In this sample, this clone turned up once. V gene TRBV11-2 combines with J gene TRBJ2-7; unclear D gene. The CDR3 totals 12 residues. V lost 3 bases and J lost 7, with 10 bases in between. Germline CDR1 is SGHAT and CDR2 is FQNNGV. The CDR3 DNA reads TGTGCCAGCAGCTTCATGGCTGGGGAGCAGTACTTC. The encoded protein is CASSFMAGEQYF. Full variable domain (missing parts from reference TRBV11-2 and TRBJ2-7): EAGVAQSPRYKIIEKRQSVAFWCNPISGHATLYWYQQILGQGPKLLIQFQNNGVVDDSQLPKDRFSAERLKGVDSTLKIQPAKLEDSAVYLCASSFMAGEQYFGPGTRLTVT.

The V gene is TRBV7-9, the J gene TRBJ2-7; the D gene could be TRBD1 or TRBD2 (6 bases each). V lost 1 base and J lost 5, with 12 bases in between. CDR3 size: 14 residues. Germline V gives CDR1 SEHNR, CDR2 FQNEAQ (reference sequence). The CDR3 DNA reads TGTGCCAGCAGCTTAGTGGGGGGCTACAACGAGCAGTACTTC. Translating gives CASSLVGGYNEQYF.

CDR3 sequence (DNA): TGTGCCAGCAGCTTAACCCCTGGGAGGGGAGTATTGGATGAGCAGTTCTTC. This sequence encodes CASSLTPGRGVLDEQFF. The V gene is TRBV11-2, the J gene TRBJ2-1; 7 bases agree with TRBD2. V dropped 2 bases and J dropped 8; count of bases not matched to a gene: 15. There are 17 residues in the CDR3. Germline CDR1 reads SGHAT; CDR2 reads FQNNGV.

The V and J genes are TRBV29-1 and TRBJ2-1; D not certain. The germline CDR1 and CDR2 sequences are SQVTM and ANQGSEA. The V gene lost 3 bases and the J gene lost 0 bases, with 6 bases spanning the gap. There are 13 residues in the CDR3. The CDR3 region has the DNA TGCAGCGTTGACCTCGTCTCCTACAATGAGCAGTTCTTC. Protein: CSVDLVSYNEQFF.

This chain uses TRBV18 with TRBJ2-5; a weak D match, TRBD1 (5 bases). The CDR3 has 15 residues. V was clipped by 6 bases and J by 0 bases, with 14 bases between them. Germline V CDR1 and CDR2: KGHSH, LQKENI. The CDR3 DNA is TGTGCCAGCTCCGACAGTCTTCCGTACCAAGAGACCCAGTACTTC. Translated, it gives CASSDSLPYQETQYF.